Included here is one TCR beta chain sequence, with context. Germline V gives CDR1 MNHEY, CDR2 SVGEGT. CDR3 length equals 12 residues. V was pared by 6 bases and J by 5 bases, with 4 bases of the junction left unmatched. Assay: immunoSEQ multiplex PCR; the TCRdb copy retains only in-frame clones and omits some. This table has 300,000 to 400,000 clones, around 91% appearing once. The source of the sample is a study of blood T cell repertoires in COVID-19. The wider study: From T cells, B-cell-depleted T cells, or PBMCs came the material, which was cDNA or gDNA.

The rearrangement joins TRBV6-2 or TRBV6-3 to TRBJ2-7; 7 bases map to TRBD1. Source material: peripheral blood. The source is a woman aged 18-29 years who had recovered from COVID-19. The CDR3 region has the DNA TGTGCCAGCAGCGACAGGGTCCACGAGCAGTACGTC. Encoded protein: CASSDRVHEQYV.